Sequencing of this TCR beta chain was carried out in a study of sequential checkpoint blockade in melanoma. In the study overall: Arm A got nivolumab then ipilimumab; arm B the reverse, 1:1. Both treatment sequences were followed by maintenance nivolumab.

Germline lookup yields CDR1 SEHNR and CDR2 FQNEAQ (reference sequence). V shed 5 bases, J shed 2 bases, and the junction held 10 bases outside the gene matches. The CDR3 covers 16 residues. This sample's treatment: randomized to nivolumab then ipilimumab (arm A) or the reverse (arm B). From thawed PBMCs, live CD3+CD8+ cells negative for CD19 and CD56 were sorted. The method was immunoSEQ multiplex PCR; TCRdb's version includes in-frame clones alone and lacks a portion of them. The sample records under 25,000 clones, about 80% being singletons. The chain employs TRBV7-9 and TRBJ2-3; 7 nucleotides align to TRBD2. The TCR was taken from a human donor with melanoma. Sequencing was performed on CD8+ T cells sorted from blood (inferred from file names), taken from a patient given nivolumab and ipilimumab in sequence. CDR3 bases: TGTGCCAGCAGCCCCCAGCGGGAAGGGGACACAGATACGCAGTATTTT. Encoded protein: CASSPQREGDTDTQYF.